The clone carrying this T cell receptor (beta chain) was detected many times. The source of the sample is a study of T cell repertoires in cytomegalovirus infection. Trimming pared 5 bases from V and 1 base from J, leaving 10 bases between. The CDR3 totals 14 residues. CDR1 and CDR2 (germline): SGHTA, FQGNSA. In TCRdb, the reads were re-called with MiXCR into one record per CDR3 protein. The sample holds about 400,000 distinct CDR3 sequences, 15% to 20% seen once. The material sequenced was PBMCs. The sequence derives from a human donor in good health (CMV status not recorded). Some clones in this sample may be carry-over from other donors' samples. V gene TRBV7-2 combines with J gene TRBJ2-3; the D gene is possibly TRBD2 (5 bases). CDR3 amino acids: CASSPRVGTDTQYF. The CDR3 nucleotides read TGTGCCAGCAGCCCGAGGGTCGGCACAGATACGCAGTATTTT.